The source of this T cell receptor (beta chain) is a study of blood T cell repertoires in COVID-19. Study context: The United States, Italy and Spain supplied acute and convalescent COVID-19 samples. In each case, the material was cDNA or gDNA derived from T cells, B-cell-depleted T cells, or PBMCs.

Authors' processing steps: Estimated nucleated cell counts came from reference gene primer amplification. Generated by immunoSEQ multiplex PCR, the TCRdb table keeps only in-frame clones and is missing some. From that table come the V and J calls and clone size; the DNA was used to work out D and trimming. The sample holds 80,000 to 95,000 clones, roughly 83% seen once. The CDR3 extends over 14 amino acids. Per the germline V gene, CDR1 is SGHTA and CDR2 is FQGNSA. V was cut by 1 base and J by 5 bases, with 11 bases left in between. Sequenced material: peripheral blood. The clonotype comes from a woman older than 75 with active or convalescent COVID-19. The genes are TRBV7-2 and TRBJ1-2; D is unresolved. DNA for the CDR3: TGTGCCAGCAGCTTAGGGTCAGTTCCATATGGCTACACCTTC. Encoded protein: CASSLGSVPYGYTF.